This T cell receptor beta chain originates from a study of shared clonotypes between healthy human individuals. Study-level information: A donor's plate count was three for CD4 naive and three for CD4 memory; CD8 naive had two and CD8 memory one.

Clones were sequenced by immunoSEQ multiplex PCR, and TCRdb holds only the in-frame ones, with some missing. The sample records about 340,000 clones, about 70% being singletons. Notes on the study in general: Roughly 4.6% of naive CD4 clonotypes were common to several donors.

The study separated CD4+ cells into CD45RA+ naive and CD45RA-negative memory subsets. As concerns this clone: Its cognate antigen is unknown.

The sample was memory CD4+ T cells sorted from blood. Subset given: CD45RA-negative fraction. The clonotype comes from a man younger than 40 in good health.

In nucleotides, the CDR3 is TGTGCCAGCAGTAGGAACAATGAGCAGTTCTTC. Translation: CASSRNNEQFF. J is TRBJ2-1 and V is TRBV6-6; D remains unclear. V was cut by 5 bases and J by 5 bases, with 4 bases left in between. CDR1 and CDR2 (germline): MNHNY, SVGAGI (reference sequence). CDR3 length: 11 amino acids.